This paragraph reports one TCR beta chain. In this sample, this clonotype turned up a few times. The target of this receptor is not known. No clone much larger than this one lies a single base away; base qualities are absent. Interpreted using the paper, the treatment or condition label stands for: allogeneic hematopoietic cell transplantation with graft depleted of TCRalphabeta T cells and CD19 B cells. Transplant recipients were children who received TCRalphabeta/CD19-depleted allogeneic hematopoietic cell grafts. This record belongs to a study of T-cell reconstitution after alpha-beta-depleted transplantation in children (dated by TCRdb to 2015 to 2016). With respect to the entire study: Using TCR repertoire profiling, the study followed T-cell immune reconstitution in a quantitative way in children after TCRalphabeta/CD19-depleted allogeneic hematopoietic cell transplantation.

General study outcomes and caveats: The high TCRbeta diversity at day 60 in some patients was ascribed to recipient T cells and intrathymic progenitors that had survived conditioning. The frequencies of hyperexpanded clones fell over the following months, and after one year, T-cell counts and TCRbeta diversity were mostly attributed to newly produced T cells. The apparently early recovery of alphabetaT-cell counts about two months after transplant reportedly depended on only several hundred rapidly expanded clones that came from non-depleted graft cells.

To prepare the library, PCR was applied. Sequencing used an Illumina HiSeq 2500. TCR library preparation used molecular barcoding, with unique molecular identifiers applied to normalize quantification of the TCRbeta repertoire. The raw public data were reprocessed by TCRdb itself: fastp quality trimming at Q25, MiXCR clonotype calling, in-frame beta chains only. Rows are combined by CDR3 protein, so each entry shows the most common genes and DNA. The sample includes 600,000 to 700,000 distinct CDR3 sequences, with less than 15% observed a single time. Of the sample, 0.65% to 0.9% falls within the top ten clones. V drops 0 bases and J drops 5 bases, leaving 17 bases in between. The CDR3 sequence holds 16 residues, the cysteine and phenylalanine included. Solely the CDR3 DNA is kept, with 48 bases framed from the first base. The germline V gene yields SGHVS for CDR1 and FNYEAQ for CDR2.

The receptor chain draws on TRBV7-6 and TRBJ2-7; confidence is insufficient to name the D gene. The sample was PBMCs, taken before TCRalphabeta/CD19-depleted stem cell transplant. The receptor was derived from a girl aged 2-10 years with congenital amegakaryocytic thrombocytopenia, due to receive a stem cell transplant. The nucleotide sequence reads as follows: TGTGCCAGCAGCTTAGCCGGTGGGCTCTTGAGCAACGAGCAGTACTTC. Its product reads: CASSLAGGLLSNEQYF.